A selection of T cell receptor beta chains follows, all from one sample in a study of tumor-infiltrating lymphocytes in localized non-small cell lung cancer. Data came from immunoSEQ multiplex PCR; TCRdb stores just in-frame clones and leaves some out. The table lists approximately 7,400 clones, about 65% of them singletons. The specimen sequenced was uninvolved lung tissue not adjacent to the tumor. All receptors derive from a human donor with non-small cell lung cancer. Each CDR3 is given with its conserved first and last residue. The D gene is left open where the match is weak. Clone size is given for some rows only: seen once, a few or many times, or a class if the clone is expanded.

>TRBJ1-1|NA|TRBV5-5|NA
CASSLRSGRDPEAFF
TGTGCCAGCAGCTTGCGTTCAGGGCGGGATCCTGAAGCTTTCTTT
>TRBJ2-3|few|TRBV9|NA
CASSVVTGGTDTQYF
TGTGCCAGCAGCGTAGTGACGGGAGGCACAGATACGCAGTATTTT
>TRBJ2-7|NA|TRBV5-4|NA
CASSKDSERAYEQYF
TGTGCCAGCAGCAAGGACTCGGAGAGGGCCTACGAGCAGTACTTC
>TRBJ2-7|NA|TRBV6-5|TRBD1
CASSYLTGGYEQYF
TGTGCCAGCAGTTACCTGACAGGGGGCTACGAGCAGTACTTC
>TRBJ1-6|NA|TRBV6-1|NA
CASSDRGRAYNSPLHF
TGTGCCAGCAGTGACAGGGGTAGGGCCTATAATTCACCCCTCCACTTT
>TRBJ1-3|NA|TRBV11-2|NA
CASSLERDTIYF
TGTGCCAGCAGCTTAGAACGGGACACCATATATTTT
>TRBJ2-1|NA|TRBV27|TRBD1
CASSLGQGSNEQFF
TGTGCCAGCAGTCTGGGACAGGGGAGTAATGAGCAGTTCTTC
>TRBJ1-5|NA|TRBV13|NA
CASSLGGGRNQPQHF
TGTGCCAGCAGCTTAGGCGGGGGGAGAAATCAGCCCCAGCATTTT
>TRBJ1-1|NA|TRBV6-5|NA
CASSYSSGRRGTEAFF
TGTGCCAGCAGTTACTCGTCGGGGCGGAGGGGCACTGAAGCTTTCTTT
>TRBJ2-4|NA|TRBV30|NA
CAWLGGRTQYF
TGTGCCTGGCTTGGCGGGCGAACCCAGTACTTC
>TRBJ2-2|few|TRBV7-9|NA
CASSLALADNTGELFF
TGTGCCAGCAGCTTAGCGTTAGCGGATAACACCGGGGAGCTGTTTTTT
>TRBJ2-2|NA|TRBV6-1|TRBD2
CASSALAGGGYTGELFF
TGTGCCAGCAGTGCTTTAGCGGGGGGGGGATACACCGGGGAGCTGTTTTTT
>TRBJ2-7|NA|TRBV7-8|NA
CASSFGWEEQYF
TGTGCCAGCAGCTTTGGTTGGGAAGAGCAGTACTTC
>TRBJ2-4|NA|TRBV6-1|NA
CASSEQKGLAKNIQYF
TGTGCCAGCAGTGAACAAAAGGGTCTAGCCAAAAACATTCAGTACTTC
>TRBJ2-7|NA|TRBV30|NA
CAWSTTGSEQYF
TGTGCCTGGAGCACAACAGGGTCCGAGCAGTACTTC
>TRBJ1-1|NA|TRBV11-2|NA
CASSWGQNTEAFF
TGTGCCAGCAGCTGGGGACAGAACACTGAAGCTTTCTTT
>TRBJ2-7|NA|TRBV19|TRBD1
CASSTLGTGEYEQYF
TGTGCCAGTAGTACCCTCGGGACAGGGGAATACGAGCAGTACTTC
>TRBJ1-5|NA|TRBV4-3|NA
CASSQDSADYQPQHF
TGCGCCAGCAGCCAAGATTCGGCCGACTATCAGCCCCAGCATTTT
>TRBJ2-1|NA|TRBV30|NA
CAWSGPGVGGDWNSYNEQFF
TGTGCCTGGAGTGGACCAGGAGTCGGGGGCGACTGGAACTCCTACAATGAGCAGTTCTTC
>TRBJ2-5|NA|TRBV27|NA
CASSLRHGPQETQYF
TGTGCCAGCAGTTTACGACACGGGCCCCAAGAGACCCAGTACTTC
>TRBJ1-1|few|TRBV11-1|TRBD1
CASSLIGQDPEAFF
TGTGCCAGCAGCTTGATCGGACAGGACCCTGAAGCTTTCTTT
>TRBJ1-2|NA|TRBV27|NA
CASSLSSQFGGFYGYTF
TGTGCCAGCAGTTTATCTAGTCAGTTTGGGGGGTTTTATGGCTACACCTTC
>TRBJ1-6|NA|TRBV2|TRBD1
CASSSRQGYGSPLHF
TGTGCCAGCAGTAGTCGACAGGGGTATGGTTCACCCCTCCACTTT
>TRBJ2-1|NA|TRBV5-4|TRBD1
CASSLELDRGHEQFF
TGTGCCAGCAGCTTGGAGTTAGACAGGGGGCATGAGCAGTTCTTC
>TRBJ1-4|NA|TRBV6-5|NA
CASSWEGGPNEKLFF
TGTGCCAGCAGCTGGGAGGGGGGACCTAATGAAAAACTGTTTTTT
>TRBJ1-1|NA|TRBV4-1|TRBD1
CASSPSVRYRGLTEAFF
TGCGCCAGCAGCCCCTCAGTCCGCTACAGGGGGCTAACTGAAGCTTTCTTT
>TRBJ2-1|NA|TRBV7-9|NA
CASSEYNEQFF
TGTGCCAGCAGCGAGTACAATGAGCAGTTCTTC
>TRBJ1-4|NA|TRBV27|NA
CASKSQGEKLFF
TGTGCCAGCAAATCCCAAGGGGAAAAACTGTTTTTT
>TRBJ2-7|NA|TRBV5-1|NA
CASSLSGYSRTELYEQYF
TGCGCCAGCAGCTTAAGTGGATATTCTAGGACAGAGCTCTACGAGCAGTACTTC
>TRBJ1-4|few|TRBV5-6|NA
CASSLWGAREKLFF
TGTGCCAGCAGCTTGTGGGGGGCGCGTGAAAAACTGTTTTTT
>TRBJ1-1|medium-sized|TRBV19|NA
CASSIDPGPRTEAFF
TGTGCCAGTAGTATAGATCCGGGCCCGAGGACTGAAGCTTTCTTT
>TRBJ2-7|NA|TRBV6-5|NA
CASSFGASSYEQYF
TGTGCCAGCAGTTTCGGGGCCAGCTCCTACGAGCAGTACTTC
>TRBJ2-5|NA|TRBV4-2|NA
CASSQDPGQETQYF
TGTGCCAGCAGCCAAGATCCCGGCCAAGAGACCCAGTACTTC
>TRBJ2-5|few|TRBV27|TRBD1
CASSSTGLGLGTQYF
TGTGCCAGCAGTTCGACAGGGTTAGGGCTCGGGACCCAGTACTTC
>TRBJ1-1|NA|TRBV18|TRBD1
CASSLNRGAQNTEAFF
TGTGCCAGCTCACTGAACAGGGGCGCCCAGAACACTGAAGCTTTCTTT
>TRBJ1-2|NA|TRBV30|NA
CARTRGGGYGYTF
TGTGCCCGAACACGTGGGGGAGGGTATGGCTACACCTTC
>TRBJ2-5|NA|TRBV6-1|NA
CASRAMPPTQYF
TGTGCCAGCAGAGCCATGCCCCCGACCCAGTACTTC
>TRBJ2-1|NA|TRBV2|TRBD1
CASSEGQGPNEQFF
TGTGCCAGCAGTGAGGGACAGGGCCCCAATGAGCAGTTCTTC
>TRBJ1-2|NA|TRBV7-9|NA
CASSSDSVGYTF
TGTGCCAGCAGCTCGGACAGCGTCGGCTACACCTTC
>TRBJ2-7|NA|TRBV30|TRBD1
CAQGVQVGTDEQYF
TGTGCCCAGGGAGTGCAAGTGGGGACAGACGAGCAGTACTTC
>TRBJ2-7|NA|TRBV5-1|TRBD1
CATSPGQVSSYEQYF
TGCGCCACCTCTCCGGGACAGGTTTCCAGCTACGAGCAGTACTTC
>TRBJ1-5|once|TRBV7-2|NA
CASSLSRGGNQPQHF
TGTGCCAGCAGCTTAAGCAGGGGTGGCAATCAGCCCCAGCATTTT
>TRBJ2-3|NA|TRBV4-3|NA
CASSQGGSSDTQYF
TGCGCCAGCAGCCAAGGGGGTTCCTCAGATACGCAGTATTTT
>TRBJ2-3|NA|TRBV5-1|NA
CASSLVGDSTDTQYF
TGCGCCAGCAGCTTGGTCGGCGATAGCACAGATACGCAGTATTTT
>TRBJ1-1|large|TRBV25-1|NA
CASSVQSYLGNTEAFF
TGTGCCAGCAGTGTACAGTCCTACTTGGGAAACACTGAAGCTTTCTTT
>TRBJ2-7|NA|TRBV5-4|NA
CASSLDPGTLYEQYF
TGTGCCAGCAGCTTGGACCCGGGGACCCTCTACGAGCAGTACTTC
>TRBJ1-1|few|TRBV30|TRBD1
CAWSWGTVNTEAFF
TGTGCCTGGAGTTGGGGGACAGTGAACACTGAAGCTTTCTTT